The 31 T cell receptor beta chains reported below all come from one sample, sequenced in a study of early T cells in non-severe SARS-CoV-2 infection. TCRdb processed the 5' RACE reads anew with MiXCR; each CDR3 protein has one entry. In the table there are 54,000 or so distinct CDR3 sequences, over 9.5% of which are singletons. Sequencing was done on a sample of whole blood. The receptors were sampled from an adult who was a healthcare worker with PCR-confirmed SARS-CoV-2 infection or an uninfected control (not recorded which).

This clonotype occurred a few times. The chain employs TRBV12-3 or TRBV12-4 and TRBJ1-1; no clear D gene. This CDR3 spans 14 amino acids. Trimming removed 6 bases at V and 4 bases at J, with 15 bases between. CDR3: CASSQDRVFTEAFF. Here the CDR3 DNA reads TGTGCCAGCAGCCAGGACCGGGTCTTCACTGAAGCTTTCTTT.

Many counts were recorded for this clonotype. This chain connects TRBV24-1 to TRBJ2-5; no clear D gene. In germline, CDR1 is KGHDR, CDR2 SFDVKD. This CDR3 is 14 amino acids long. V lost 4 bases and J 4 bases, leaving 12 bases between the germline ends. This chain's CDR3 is CATSEPGTPETQYF. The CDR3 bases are TGTGCCACCAGTGAGCCTGGAACGCCAGAGACCCAGTACTTC.

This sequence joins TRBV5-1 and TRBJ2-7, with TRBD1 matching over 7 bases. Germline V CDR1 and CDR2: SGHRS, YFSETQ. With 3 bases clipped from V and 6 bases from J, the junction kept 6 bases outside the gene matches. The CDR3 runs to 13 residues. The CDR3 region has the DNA TGCGCCAGCAGCTGGGACAGAGAGTCCGAGCAGTACTTC. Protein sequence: CASSWDRESEQYF.

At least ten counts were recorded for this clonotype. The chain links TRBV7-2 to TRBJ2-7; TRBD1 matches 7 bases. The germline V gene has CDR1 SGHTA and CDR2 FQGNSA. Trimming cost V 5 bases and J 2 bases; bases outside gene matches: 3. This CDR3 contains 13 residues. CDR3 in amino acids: CASSQGVAYEQYF. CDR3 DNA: TGTGCCAGCAGCCAGGGGGTGGCCTACGAGCAGTACTTC.

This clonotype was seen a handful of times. CDR3 nucleotides: TGCGCCAGCAGTGACGGGGGGACATCGAGCTCCTACGAGCAGTACTTC. It is translated as CASSDGGTSSSYEQYF. V gene TRBV10-2 combines with J gene TRBJ2-7, with D possibly TRBD2 on 7 matching bases. This CDR3 has 16 amino acids. Germline V gene sequence: CDR1 WSHSY, CDR2 SAAADI. The germline V and J ends were trimmed by 3 bases and 0 bases, with 15 bases remaining between them.

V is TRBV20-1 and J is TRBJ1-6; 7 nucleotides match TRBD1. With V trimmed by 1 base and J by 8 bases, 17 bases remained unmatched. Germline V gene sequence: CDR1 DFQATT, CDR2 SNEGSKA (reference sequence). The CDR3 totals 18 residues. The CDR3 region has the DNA TGCAGTGCTAGAGGGCAGGGGTCTATGACAGGGTTTGATTCACCCCTCCACTTT. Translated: CSARGQGSMTGFDSPLHF.

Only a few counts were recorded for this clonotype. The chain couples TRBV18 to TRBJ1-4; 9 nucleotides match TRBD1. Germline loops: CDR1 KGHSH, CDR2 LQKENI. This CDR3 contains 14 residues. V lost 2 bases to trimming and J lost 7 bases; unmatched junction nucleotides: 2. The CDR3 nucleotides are TGTGCCAGCTCACCATGGACAGGGGTTGAAAAACTGTTTTTT. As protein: CASSPWTGVEKLFF.

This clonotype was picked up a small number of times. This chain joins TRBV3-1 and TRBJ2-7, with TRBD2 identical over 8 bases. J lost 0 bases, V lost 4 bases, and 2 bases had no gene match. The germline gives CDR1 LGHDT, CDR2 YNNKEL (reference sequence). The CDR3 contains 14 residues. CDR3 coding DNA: TGTGCCAGCAGCCGGGGGACTAGCTCCTACGAGCAGTACTTC. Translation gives CASSRGTSSYEQYF.

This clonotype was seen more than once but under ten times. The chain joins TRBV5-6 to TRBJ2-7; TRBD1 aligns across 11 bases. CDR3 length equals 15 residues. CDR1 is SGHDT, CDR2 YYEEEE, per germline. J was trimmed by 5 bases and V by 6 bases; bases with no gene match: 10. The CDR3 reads CASTLTGTGGDEQYF. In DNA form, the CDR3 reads TGTGCCAGCACCCTGACCGGGACAGGGGGGGACGAGCAGTACTTC.

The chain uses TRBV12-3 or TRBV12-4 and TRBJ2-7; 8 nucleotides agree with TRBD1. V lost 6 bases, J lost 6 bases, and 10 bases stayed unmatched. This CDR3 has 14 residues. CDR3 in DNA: TGTGCCAGCAGCCCGGGACAGGTGACCTCCGAGCAGTACTTC. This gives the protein CASSPGQVTSEQYF.

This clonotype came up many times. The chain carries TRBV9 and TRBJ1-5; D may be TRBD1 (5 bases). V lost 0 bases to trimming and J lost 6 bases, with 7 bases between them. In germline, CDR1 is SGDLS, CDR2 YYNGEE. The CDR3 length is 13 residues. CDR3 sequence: CASSVGGVQPQHF. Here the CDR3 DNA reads TGTGCCAGCAGCGTAGGGGGGGTTCAGCCCCAGCATTTT.

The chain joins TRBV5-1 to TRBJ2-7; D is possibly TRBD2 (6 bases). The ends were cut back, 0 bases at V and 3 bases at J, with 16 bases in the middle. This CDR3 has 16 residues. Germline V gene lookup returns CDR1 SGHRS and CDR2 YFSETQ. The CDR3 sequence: CASSLALRGTHYEQYF. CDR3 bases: TGCGCCAGCAGCTTGGCCCTCCGCGGGACGCACTACGAGCAGTACTTC.

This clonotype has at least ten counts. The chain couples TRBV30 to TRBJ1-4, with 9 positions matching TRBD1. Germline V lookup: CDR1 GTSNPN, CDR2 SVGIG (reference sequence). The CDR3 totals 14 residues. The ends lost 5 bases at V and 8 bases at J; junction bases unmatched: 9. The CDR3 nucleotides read TGTGCCTGGGACCCACAGGGGGCAAACGAAAAACTGTTTTTT. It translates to CAWDPQGANEKLFF.

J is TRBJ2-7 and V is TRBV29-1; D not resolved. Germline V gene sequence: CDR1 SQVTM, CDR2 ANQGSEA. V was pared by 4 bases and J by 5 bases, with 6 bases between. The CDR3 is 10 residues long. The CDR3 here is CSVAGNEQYF. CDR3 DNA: TGCAGCGTTGCAGGAAACGAGCAGTACTTC.

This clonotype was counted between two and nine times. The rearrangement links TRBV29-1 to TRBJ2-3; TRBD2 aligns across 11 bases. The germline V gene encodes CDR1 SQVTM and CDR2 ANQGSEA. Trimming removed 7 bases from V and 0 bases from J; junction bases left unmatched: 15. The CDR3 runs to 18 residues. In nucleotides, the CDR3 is TGCAGCGGTACCGGGACTAGCGGTGTCAGGGGCAGCACAGATACGCAGTATTTT. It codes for CSGTGTSGVRGSTDTQYF.

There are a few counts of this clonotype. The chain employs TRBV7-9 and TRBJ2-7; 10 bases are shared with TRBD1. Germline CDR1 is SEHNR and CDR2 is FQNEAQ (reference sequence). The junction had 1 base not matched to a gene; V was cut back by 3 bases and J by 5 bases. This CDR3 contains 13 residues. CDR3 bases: TGTGCCAGCAGCTTGACAGGGGGCGACGAGCAGTACTTC. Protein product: CASSLTGGDEQYF.

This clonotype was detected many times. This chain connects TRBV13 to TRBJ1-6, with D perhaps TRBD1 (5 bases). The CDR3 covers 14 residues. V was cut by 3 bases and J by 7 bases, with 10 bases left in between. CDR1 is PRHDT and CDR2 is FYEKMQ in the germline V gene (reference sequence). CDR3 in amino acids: CASSFGGNNSPLHF. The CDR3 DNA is TGTGCCAGCAGCTTCGGGGGAAACAATTCACCCCTCCACTTT.

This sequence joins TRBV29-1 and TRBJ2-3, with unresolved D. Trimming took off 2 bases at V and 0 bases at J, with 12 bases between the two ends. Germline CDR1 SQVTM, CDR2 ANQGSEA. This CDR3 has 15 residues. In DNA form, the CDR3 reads TGCAGCGTTGAACTGGCAGAAACTAGCACAGATACGCAGTATTTT. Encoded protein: CSVELAETSTDTQYF.

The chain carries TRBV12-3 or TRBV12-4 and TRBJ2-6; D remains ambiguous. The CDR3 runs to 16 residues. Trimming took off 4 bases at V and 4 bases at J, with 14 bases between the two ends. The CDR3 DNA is TGTGCCAGCAGTTCAGCAGAGGCTGTCGGGGCCAACGTCCTGACTTTC. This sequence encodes CASSSAEAVGANVLTF.

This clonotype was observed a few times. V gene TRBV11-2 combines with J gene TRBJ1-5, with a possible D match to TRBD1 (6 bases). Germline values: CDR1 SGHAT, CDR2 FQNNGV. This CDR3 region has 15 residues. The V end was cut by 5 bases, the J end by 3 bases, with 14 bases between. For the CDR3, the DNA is TGTGCCAGCAGCCCCGGGCAGGGGTACAATCAGCCCCAGCATTTT. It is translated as CASSPGQGYNQPQHF.

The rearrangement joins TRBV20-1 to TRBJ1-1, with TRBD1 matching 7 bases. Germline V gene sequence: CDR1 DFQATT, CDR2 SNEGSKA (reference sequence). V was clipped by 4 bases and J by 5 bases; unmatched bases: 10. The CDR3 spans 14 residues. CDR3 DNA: TGCAGTGCTACGACAGGGTGGGGAGGAACTGAAGCTTTCTTT. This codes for CSATTGWGGTEAFF.

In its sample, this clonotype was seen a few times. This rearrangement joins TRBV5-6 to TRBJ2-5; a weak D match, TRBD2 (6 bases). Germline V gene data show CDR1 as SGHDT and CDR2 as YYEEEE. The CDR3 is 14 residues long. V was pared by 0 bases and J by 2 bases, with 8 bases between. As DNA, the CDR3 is TGTGCCAGCAGCTTGGGAGGAGGGCAAGAGACCCAGTACTTC. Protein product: CASSLGGGQETQYF.

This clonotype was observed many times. The CDR3 bases are TGCGCCAGCAGCCGTTCGACAGGGATGTTAAATGAGCAGTTCTTC. Translation gives CASSRSTGMLNEQFF. This chain connects TRBV5-1 to TRBJ2-1; 7 bases agree with TRBD1. The germline CDR1 and CDR2 sequences are SGHRS and YFSETQ. V shed 4 bases, J shed 7 bases, and the junction held 11 bases outside the gene matches. The CDR3 length is 15 residues.

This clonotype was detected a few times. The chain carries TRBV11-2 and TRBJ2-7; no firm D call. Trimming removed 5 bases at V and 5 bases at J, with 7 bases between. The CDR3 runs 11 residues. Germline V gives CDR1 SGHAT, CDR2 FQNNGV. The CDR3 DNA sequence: TGTGCCAGCAGCCCACGGGACGAGCAGTACTTC. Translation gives CASSPRDEQYF.

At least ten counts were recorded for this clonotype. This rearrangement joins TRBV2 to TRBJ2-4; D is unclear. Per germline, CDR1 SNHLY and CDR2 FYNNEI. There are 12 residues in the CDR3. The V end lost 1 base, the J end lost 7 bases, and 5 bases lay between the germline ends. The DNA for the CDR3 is TGTGCCAGCAGTGAAGGGACGAACATTCAGTACTTC. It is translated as CASSEGTNIQYF.

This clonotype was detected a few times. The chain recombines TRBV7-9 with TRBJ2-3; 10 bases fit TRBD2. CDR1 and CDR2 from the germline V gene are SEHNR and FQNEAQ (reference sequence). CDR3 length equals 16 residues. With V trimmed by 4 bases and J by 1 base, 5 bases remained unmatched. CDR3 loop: CASSSQRGGGTDTQYF. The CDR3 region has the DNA TGTGCCAGCAGCTCCCAGCGGGGGGGTGGCACAGATACGCAGTATTTT.

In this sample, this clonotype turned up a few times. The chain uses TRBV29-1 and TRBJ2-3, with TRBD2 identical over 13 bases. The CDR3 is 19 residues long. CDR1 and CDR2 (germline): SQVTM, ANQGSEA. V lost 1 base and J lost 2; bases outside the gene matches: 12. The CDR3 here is CSVEGGLAGPRGHTDTQYF. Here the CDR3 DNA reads TGCAGCGTTGAAGGGGGACTAGCGGGACCCCGGGGCCACACAGATACGCAGTATTTT.

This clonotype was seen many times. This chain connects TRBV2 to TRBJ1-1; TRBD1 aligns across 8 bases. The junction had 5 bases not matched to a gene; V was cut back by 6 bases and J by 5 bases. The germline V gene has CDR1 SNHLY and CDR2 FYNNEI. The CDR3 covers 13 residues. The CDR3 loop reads CASRRTGLTEAFF. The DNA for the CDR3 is TGTGCCAGCAGGCGGACAGGGTTGACTGAAGCTTTCTTT.

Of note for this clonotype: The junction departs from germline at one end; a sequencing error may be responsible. This chain's CDR3 is CSARTFTEASF. The CDR3 DNA reads as TGCAGTGCTAGGACATTCACTGAAGCTTCCTTT. This sequence joins TRBV20-1 and TRBJ1-1; D not resolved. CDR3 length: 11 residues. From germline, CDR1 is DFQATT and CDR2 SNEGSKA (reference sequence).

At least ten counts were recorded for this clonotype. The CDR3 is CASSSGETQYF. DNA for the CDR3: TGTGCCAGCAGTTCTGGAGAGACCCAGTACTTC. The chain employs TRBV6-6 and TRBJ2-5; D remains ambiguous. The CDR3 length is 11 residues. Trimming shortened V by 4 bases and J by 4 bases, and 4 bases separated the two germline ends. CDR1 MNHNY and CDR2 SVGAGI come from the germline V gene (reference sequence).

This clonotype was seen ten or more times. This chain's CDR3 is CASSGAVGQPYTF. Here the CDR3 DNA reads TGTGCCAGCAGCGGAGCAGTAGGACAGCCCTACACCTTC. V usage is TRBV6-5 and J usage is TRBJ1-2; perhaps TRBD1 as D (6 bases). The CDR3 runs 13 residues. Per the germline V gene, CDR1 is MNHEY and CDR2 is SVGAGI. Trimming took off 6 bases at V and 10 bases at J, with 18 bases between the two ends.